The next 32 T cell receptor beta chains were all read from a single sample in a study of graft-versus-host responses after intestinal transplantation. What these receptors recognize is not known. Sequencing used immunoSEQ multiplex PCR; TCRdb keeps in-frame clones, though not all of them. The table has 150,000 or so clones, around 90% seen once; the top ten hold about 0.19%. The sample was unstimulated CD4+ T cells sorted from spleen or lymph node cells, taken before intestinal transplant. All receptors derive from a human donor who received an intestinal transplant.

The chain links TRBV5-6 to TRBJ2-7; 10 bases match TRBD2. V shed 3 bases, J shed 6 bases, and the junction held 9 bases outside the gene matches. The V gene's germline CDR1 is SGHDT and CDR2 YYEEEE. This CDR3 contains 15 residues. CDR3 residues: CASSWGLASYGEQYF. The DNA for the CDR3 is TGTGCCAGCAGCTGGGGACTAGCGTCTTACGGCGAGCAGTACTTC.

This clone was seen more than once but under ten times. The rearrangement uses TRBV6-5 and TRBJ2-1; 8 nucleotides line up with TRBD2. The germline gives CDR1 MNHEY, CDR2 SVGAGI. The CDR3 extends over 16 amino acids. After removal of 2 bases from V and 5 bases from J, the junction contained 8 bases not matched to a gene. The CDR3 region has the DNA TGTGCCAGCAGTTACCCGGGAGGGGAGACTAACAATGAGCAGTTCTTC. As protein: CASSYPGGETNNEQFF.

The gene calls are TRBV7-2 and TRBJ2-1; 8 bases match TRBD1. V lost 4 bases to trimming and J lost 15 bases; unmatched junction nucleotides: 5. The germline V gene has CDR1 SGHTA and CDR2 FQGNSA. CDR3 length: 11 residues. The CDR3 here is CASSSGQGRFF. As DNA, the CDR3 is TGTGCCAGCAGCTCCGGACAGGGACGGTTCTTC.

The CDR3 loop reads CASSLRQENTEAFF. The CDR3 DNA reads as TGCGCCAGCAGCTTGCGACAGGAAAACACTGAAGCTTTCTTT. V gene TRBV5-1 combines with J gene TRBJ1-1, with D possibly TRBD1 on 6 matching bases. The CDR3 extends over 14 amino acids. Deletions cut 1 base from V and 2 bases from J, with 9 bases between. CDR1 is SGHRS, CDR2 YFSETQ, per germline. Using reference TRBV5-1 and TRBJ1-1 for the parts outside the CDR3, the full variable domain is KAGVTQTPRYLIKTRGQQVTLSCSPISGHRSVSWYQQTPGQGLQFLFEYFSETQRNKGNFPGRFSGRQFSNSRSEMNVSTLELGDSALYLCASSLRQENTEAFFGQGTRLTVV.

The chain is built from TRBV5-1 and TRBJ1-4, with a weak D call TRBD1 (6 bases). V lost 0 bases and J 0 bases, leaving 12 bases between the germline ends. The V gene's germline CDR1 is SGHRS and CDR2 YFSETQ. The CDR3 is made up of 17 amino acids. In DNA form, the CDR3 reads TGCGCCAGCAGCTTGGGAGGCAGGGGTCCAACTAATGAAAAACTGTTTTTT. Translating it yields CASSLGGRGPTNEKLFF.

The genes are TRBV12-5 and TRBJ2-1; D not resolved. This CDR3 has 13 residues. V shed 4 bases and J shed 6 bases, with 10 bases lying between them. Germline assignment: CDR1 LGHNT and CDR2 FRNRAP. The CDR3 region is CASGSPGTNEQFF. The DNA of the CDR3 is TGTGCTAGTGGTTCCCCGGGTACCAATGAGCAGTTCTTC.

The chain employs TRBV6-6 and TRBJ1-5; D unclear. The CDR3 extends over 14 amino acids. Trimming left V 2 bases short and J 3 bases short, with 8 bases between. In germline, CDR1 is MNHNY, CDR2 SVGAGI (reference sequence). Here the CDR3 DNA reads TGTGCCAGCAGTTACGCCGGCTTCAATCAGCCCCAGCATTTT. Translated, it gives CASSYAGFNQPQHF.

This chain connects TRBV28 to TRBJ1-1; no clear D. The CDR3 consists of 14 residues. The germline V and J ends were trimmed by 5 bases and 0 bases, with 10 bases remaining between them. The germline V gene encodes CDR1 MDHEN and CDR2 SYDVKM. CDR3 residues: CASSPPDLNTEAFF. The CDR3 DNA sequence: TGTGCCAGCAGTCCTCCCGACTTGAACACTGAAGCTTTCTTT.

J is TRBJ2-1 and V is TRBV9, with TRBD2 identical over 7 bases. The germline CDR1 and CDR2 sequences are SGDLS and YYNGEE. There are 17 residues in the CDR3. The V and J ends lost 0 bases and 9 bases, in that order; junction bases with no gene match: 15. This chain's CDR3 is CASSVATGSGTTGEQFF. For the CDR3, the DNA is TGTGCCAGCAGCGTAGCAACCGGGAGCGGGACCACGGGTGAGCAGTTCTTC.

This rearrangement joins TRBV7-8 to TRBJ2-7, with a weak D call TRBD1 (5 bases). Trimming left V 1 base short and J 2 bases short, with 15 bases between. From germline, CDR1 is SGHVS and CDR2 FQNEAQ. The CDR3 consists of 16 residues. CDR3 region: CASSLGVSQGAYEQYF. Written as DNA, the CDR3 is TGTGCCAGCAGCTTAGGGGTGTCTCAGGGCGCCTACGAGCAGTACTTC.

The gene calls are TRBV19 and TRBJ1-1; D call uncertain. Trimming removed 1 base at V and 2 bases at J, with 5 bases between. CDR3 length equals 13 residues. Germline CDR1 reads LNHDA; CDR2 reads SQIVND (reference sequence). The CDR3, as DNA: TGTGCCAGTAGTATAGGGGGAAACACTGAAGCTTTCTTT. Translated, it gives CASSIGGNTEAFF.

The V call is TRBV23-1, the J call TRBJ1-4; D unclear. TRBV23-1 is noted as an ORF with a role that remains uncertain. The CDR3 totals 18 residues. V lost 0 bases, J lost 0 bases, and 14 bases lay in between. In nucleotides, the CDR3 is TGCGCCAGCAGTCAATCGATAGAGGACCCTGCAACTAATGAAAAACTGTTTTTT. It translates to CASSQSIEDPATNEKLFF.

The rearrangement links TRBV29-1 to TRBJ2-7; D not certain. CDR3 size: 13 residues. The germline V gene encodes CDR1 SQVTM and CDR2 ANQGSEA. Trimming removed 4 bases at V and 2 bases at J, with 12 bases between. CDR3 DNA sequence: TGCAGCGTTGGCGGCAGATCCACCTACGAGCAGTACTTC. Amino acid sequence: CSVGGRSTYEQYF.

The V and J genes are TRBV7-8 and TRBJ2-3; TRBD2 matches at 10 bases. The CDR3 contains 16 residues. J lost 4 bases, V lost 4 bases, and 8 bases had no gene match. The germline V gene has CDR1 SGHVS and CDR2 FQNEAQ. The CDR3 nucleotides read TGTGCCAGCAGCTCAGCCGGGACTAGCGTTCCAGATACGCAGTATTTT. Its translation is CASSSAGTSVPDTQYF.

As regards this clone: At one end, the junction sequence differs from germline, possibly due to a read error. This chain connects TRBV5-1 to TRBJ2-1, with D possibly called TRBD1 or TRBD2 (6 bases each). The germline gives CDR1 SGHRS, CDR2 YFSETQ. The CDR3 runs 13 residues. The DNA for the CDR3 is TGCTCCAGCACCTCGGAGGGGGGTACCGATGGGTTCTTC. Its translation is CSSTSEGGTDGFF.

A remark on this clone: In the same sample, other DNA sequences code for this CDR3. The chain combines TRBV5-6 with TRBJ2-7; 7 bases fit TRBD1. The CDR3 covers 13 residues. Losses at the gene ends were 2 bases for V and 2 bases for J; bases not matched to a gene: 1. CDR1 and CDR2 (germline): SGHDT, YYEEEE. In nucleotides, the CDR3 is TGTGCCAGCAGCTTAGACAGGGCCTACGAGCAGTACTTC. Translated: CASSLDRAYEQYF.

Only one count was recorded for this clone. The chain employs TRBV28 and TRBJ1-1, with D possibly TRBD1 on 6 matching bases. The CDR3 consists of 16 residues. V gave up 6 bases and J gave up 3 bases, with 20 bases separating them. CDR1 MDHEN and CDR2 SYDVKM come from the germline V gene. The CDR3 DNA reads TGTGCCAGCAGCCTGCTGGGGGCAGGGAAAGACACTGAAGCTTTCTTT. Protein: CASSLLGAGKDTEAFF.

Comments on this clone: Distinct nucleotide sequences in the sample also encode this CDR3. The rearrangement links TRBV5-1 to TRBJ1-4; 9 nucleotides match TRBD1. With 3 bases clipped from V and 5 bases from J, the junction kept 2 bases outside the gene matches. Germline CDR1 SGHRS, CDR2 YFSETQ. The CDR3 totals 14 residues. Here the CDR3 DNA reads TGCGCCAGCAGCTCCGGGACAGGGAATGAAAAACTGTTTTTT. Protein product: CASSSGTGNEKLFF.

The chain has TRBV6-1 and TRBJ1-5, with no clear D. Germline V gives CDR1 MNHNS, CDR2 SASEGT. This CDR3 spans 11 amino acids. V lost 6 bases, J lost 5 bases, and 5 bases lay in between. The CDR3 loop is CASRQDQPQHF. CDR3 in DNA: TGTGCCAGCAGGCAGGATCAGCCCCAGCATTTT.

In DNA, the CDR3 is TGTGCCAGCAGTTACAGGGAAACGAATGAAAAACTGTTTTTT. It specifies CASSYRETNEKLFF. The chain recombines TRBV6-6 with TRBJ1-4; D remains ambiguous. Trimming pared 2 bases from V and 5 bases from J, leaving 9 bases between. The CDR3 is 14 amino acids. Per germline, CDR1 MNHNY and CDR2 SVGAGI (reference sequence).

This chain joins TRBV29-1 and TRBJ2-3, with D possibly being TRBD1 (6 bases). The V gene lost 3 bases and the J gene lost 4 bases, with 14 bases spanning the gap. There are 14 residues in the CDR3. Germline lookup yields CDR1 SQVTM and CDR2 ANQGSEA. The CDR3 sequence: CSVEVTGFSDTQYF. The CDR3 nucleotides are TGCAGCGTTGAGGTTACAGGGTTTTCAGATACGCAGTATTTT.

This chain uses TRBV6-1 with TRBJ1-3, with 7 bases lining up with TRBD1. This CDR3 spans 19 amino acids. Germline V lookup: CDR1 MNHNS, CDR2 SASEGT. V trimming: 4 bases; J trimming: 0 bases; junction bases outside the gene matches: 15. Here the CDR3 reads CASSALVEGRGASGNTIYF. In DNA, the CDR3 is TGTGCCAGCAGTGCATTGGTCGAGGGCAGGGGGGCCTCTGGAAACACCATATATTTT.

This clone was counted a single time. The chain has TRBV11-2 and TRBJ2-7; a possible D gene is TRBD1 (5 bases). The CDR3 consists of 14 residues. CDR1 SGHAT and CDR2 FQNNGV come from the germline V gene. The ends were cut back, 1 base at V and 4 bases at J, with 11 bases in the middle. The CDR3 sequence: CASSLVRQGYEQYF. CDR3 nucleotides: TGTGCCAGCAGCTTAGTTCGGCAGGGTTACGAGCAGTACTTC.

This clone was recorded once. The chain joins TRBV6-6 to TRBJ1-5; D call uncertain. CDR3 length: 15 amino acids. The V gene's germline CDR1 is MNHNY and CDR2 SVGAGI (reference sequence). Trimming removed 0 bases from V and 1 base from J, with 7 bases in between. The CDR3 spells CASSYSTRSNQPQHF. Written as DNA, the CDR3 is TGTGCCAGCAGTTACTCTACTAGGAGCAATCAGCCCCAGCATTTT.

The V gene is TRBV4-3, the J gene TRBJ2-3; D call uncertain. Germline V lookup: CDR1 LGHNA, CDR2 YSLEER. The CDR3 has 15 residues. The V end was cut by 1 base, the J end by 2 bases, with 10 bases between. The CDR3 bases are TGCGCCAGCAGCCAAGGGTATAGCTCCACAGATACGCAGTATTTT. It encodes CASSQGYSSTDTQYF.

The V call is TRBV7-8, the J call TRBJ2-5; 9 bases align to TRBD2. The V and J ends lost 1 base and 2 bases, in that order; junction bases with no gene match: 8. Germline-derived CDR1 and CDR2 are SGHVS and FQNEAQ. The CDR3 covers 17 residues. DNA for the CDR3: TGTGCCAGCAGCTTAGAGCGGGGTAGCGGGAGACAAGAGACCCAGTACTTC. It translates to CASSLERGSGRQETQYF.

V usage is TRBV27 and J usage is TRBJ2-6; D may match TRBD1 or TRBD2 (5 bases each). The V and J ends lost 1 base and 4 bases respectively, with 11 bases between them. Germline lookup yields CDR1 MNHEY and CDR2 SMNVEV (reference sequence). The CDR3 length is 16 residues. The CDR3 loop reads CASSLWAGAGANVLTF. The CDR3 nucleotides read TGTGCCAGCAGTTTATGGGCCGGGGCCGGGGCCAACGTCCTGACTTTC.

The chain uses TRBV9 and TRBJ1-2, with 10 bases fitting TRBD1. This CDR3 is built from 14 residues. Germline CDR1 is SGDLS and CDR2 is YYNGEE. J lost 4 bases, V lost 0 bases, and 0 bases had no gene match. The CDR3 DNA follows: TGTGCCAGCAGCGTAGGACAGGGGGCCTATGGCTACACCTTC. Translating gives CASSVGQGAYGYTF.

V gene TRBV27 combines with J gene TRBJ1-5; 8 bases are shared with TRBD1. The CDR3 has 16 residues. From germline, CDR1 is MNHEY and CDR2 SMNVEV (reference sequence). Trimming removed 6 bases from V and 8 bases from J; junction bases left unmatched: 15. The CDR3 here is CASRKSWDRSLEPQHF. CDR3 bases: TGTGCCAGCAGGAAAAGCTGGGACAGGAGCTTGGAGCCCCAGCATTTT.

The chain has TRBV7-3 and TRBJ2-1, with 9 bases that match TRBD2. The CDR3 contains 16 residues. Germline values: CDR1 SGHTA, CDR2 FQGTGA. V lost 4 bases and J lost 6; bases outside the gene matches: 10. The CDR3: CASSYMAGLASNEQFF. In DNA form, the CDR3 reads TGTGCCAGCAGCTACATGGCGGGACTAGCTAGCAATGAGCAGTTCTTC.

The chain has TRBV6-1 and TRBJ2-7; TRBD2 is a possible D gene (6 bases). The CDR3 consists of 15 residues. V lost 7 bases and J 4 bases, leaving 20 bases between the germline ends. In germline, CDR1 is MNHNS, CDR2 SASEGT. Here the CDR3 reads CASIVADTSIYEQYF. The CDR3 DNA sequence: TGTGCCAGCATAGTAGCGGACACGAGTATATACGAGCAGTACTTC.

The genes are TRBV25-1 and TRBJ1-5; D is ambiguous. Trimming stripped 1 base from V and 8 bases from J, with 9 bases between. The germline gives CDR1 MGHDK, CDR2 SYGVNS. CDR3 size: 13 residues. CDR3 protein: CASSELGEEPQHF. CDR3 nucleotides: TGTGCCAGCAGTGAATTAGGAGAGGAGCCCCAGCATTTT.